What follows describes a single T cell receptor beta chain. Antigen unknown. This entry is derived from a study of vaccination and CD4 T cells after COVID-19. General observations from the study: Median SARS-CoV-2-reactive clonotype numbers went from around 20 to 38; this increase was not significant.

CDR3 size: 16 residues. Germline V gene lookup returns CDR1 DFQATT and CDR2 SNEGSKA (reference sequence). V shed 0 bases and J shed 5 bases, with 19 bases lying between them. Sequence data for DNA of cultured CD4+ T cells were generated by the Oncomine TCR Beta short-read assay. Researchers extracted genomic DNA from CD4+ T cells that had been cultured. From the PCR reads, TCRdb called clonotypes with MiXCR, one entry per CDR3 protein. The sample shows tens of thousands of distinct CDR3 sequences, around a third of them seen only once. The time point here: late sampling 161 to 241 days after vaccination in three convalescent patients. Treatment: approximately nine-day PBMC culture with coronavirus spike peptide pools or control peptides (ViraFEST assay).

The sequenced sample was CD4+ T cells from blood, cultured in vitro, obtained about 7 months after SARS-CoV-2 vaccination. The origin of this receptor is a human donor who had recovered from COVID-19. The chain combines TRBV20-1 with TRBJ1-2; D is unclear. The CDR3 loop reads CSARDSRWGYHYGYTF. Here the CDR3 DNA reads TGCAGTGCTAGAGATTCCCGCTGGGGTTATCATTATGGCTACACCTTC.